What follows describes a single T cell receptor beta chain. The antigen is unknown. Measured with immunoSEQ multiplex PCR; TCRdb has only the in-frame clones, and not every one. The table records about 680,000 clones, 89% of them present only once. The CDR3 has 16 residues. Germline-derived CDR1 and CDR2 are ENHRY and SYGVKD. The V and J ends lost 2 bases and 6 bases, in that order; junction bases with no gene match: 12. Treatment reported: 15 to 20 received Ad26.COV2.S at low or high dose, single or two shots; about 5 received placebo; per-sample allocation not given. Specimen acquisition occurred on day 63 following the initial vaccine or placebo injection. This specimen comes from a study of Ad26.COV2.S vaccination and SARS-CoV-2 variants. Background on the study: The COV1001 Ad26.COV2.S trial arm included the donor. Ad26.COV2.S was injected intramuscularly once or twice, 56 days apart.

Findings and limits, study-wide: With respect to non-spike TCR breadth, vaccine and placebo recipients were similar.

Material: peripheral blood, obtained in a trial of Ad26.COV2.S vaccine versus placebo. The receptor was derived from a person between 18 and 59 years old who received the Ad26.COV2.S COVID-19 vaccine or a placebo. V and J are TRBV10-3 and TRBJ2-7; 8 nucleotides agree with TRBD2. DNA of the CDR3: TGTGCCATCAGTGAGGTTCCGGGACTAGTCTTTGGCGAGCAGTACTTC. Translation gives CAISEVPGLVFGEQYF.